This TCR beta chain came from a study of T cells in Graves' hyperthyroidism and ophthalmopathy (dated by TCRdb to about 2019). About the study as a whole: Peripheral blood was sampled at the time of initial diagnosis, prior to any treatment. Thyroid tissue and blood T-cell repertoires from several Graves' hyperthyroidism patients were also compared in the study. To identify TCR V-J signatures that set the groups apart, the researchers used a discovery cohort of 100 patients, made up of 40 to 45 with Graves' ophthalmopathy and about 59 with stable Graves' hyperthyroidism. For training and testing, the roughly 93 patients in the discovery cohort were randomly divided in a 7:3 ratio. After sampling, hyperthyroidism patients received methimazole starting at 30 mg daily, and ophthalmopathy patients received high-dose intravenous methylprednisolone. An independent validation cohort of 18 to 20 hyperthyroidism patients and approximately 15 patients who later progressed to ophthalmopathy tested prospective prediction of ophthalmopathy. According to the paper, TCR Vbeta CDR3 sequencing was carried out on some 140 peripheral blood samples, which came from over 40 ophthalmopathy, around 74 hyperthyroidism and about 17 progressor patients. Results the study describes overall, beyond this receptor: No statistical method was used to set the sample size in advance, and investigators knew the group allocation. Blood samples also contained most of the expanded thyroid clonotypes (frequency above 0.001), which suggests that blood repertoires may reflect thyroid immune responses. In cross-validation, a model built on a 13 V-J signature told ophthalmopathy apart from stable hyperthyroidism with approximately 91% sensitivity and around 83% specificity, and in testing the same model reached 80%/75%. During validation, the model predicted progression to ophthalmopathy a median of around 6 months ahead of onset, with approximately 71% sensitivity and 72.22% specificity.

This clonotype was observed a handful of times. This receptor's antigen is unknown. One base away there is no much larger clone; base qualities are not given. The hyperthyroidism patients were between 18 and 65 years old and newly diagnosed, with a disease duration of less than 2 months. Any patient with an uncontrolled infection, another autoimmune disease, pregnancy or lactation was excluded. Diagnoses relied on clinical symptoms, serum thyroxine and TRAb, thyroid ultrasound and orbital computed tomography. For progressor patients, blood was drawn at the first diagnosis of hyperthyroidism, before any ophthalmopathy symptoms had appeared. Ficoll-Paque density gradient centrifugation was used to isolate PBMCs from approximately 10 ml of fresh peripheral blood. Progressor patients were defined as those initially diagnosed with Graves' hyperthyroidism in whom ophthalmopathy developed during follow-up. Total RNA was extracted with Trizol reagent, and quality was checked on an Agilent 2100 Bioanalyzer.

V lost 2 bases and J lost 1 base; the stretch between them is 6 bases long. The CDR3 starts with the cysteine, ends with the phenylalanine, and has 14 residues. The read is trimmed to its CDR3 DNA, 42 bases read in frame from base 1. For CDR1 and CDR2, the germline V gene lists MNHEY and SVGAGI. Amplification of TCR beta CDR3 regions was carried out from RNA transcripts. A first-round RT-PCR of the TCR CDR3 used the HTBI primer set with the Qiagen OneStep RT-PCR kit. The libraries were constructed in a second round of multiplex PCR and then size-selected and purified. The libraries were sequenced on an Illumina HiSeq2000 using paired-end 100 bp reads. On the study's bioinformatics: SOAPnuke was used to process the raw data, with reads discarded if the reads contained adapters or uncalled bases, had a mean Phred below 15, or lacked an exact constant-primer or identifier match. High-quality paired reads were merged with COPE v1.2.5, and unique nucleotide sequences were defined as clonotypes. MiTCR v1.1 was used to align the clonotypes against IMGT TRBV, TRBD and TRBJ reference segments. Only V-J combinations with frequency above 0.0001, covering about 99% of repertoires, were analysed. A TCS score was defined as the ratio of F50 (clonal expansion) to E x V (chaos), with BLOSUM62-based TCRdist applied between CDR3 peptides within each V-J. Welch's t-statistics and random forest reduced 500 to 650 V-J features to fewer than 15, which were used in a naive Bayes classifier (R e1071). TCRdb trimmed public reads at Q25 via fastp, called clones via MiXCR and kept in-frame beta chains. Merged by CDR3 protein, the rows form single entries marked with the most common genes and DNA. These V and J calls derive from TCRdb rather than the authors' analysis. This sample lists under 750,000 distinct CDR3 sequences; approximately 18% were detected once. 16% of the sample comes from the top ten.

This TCR was sampled from a woman aged 45-60 years with Graves' hyperthyroidism that later progressed to Graves' ophthalmopathy. The source material was blood. The sequence joins TRBV6-5 to TRBJ1-5; confidence is insufficient to name the D gene. The DNA is TGTGCCAGCAGTTACAGTCCAAGCAATCAGCCCCAGCATTTT. This is translated as CASSYSPSNQPQHF.